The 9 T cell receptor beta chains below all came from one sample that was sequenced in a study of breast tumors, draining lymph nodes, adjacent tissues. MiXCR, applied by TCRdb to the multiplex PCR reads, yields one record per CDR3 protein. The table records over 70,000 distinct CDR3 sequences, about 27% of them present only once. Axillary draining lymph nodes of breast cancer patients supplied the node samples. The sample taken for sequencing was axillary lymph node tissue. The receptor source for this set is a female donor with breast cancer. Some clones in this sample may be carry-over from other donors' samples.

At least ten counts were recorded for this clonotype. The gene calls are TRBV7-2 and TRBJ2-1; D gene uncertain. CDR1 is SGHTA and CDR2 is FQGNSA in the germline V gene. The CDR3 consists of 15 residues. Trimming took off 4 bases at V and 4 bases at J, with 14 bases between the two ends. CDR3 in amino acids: CASSSELSSYNEQFF. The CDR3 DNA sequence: TGTGCCAGCAGCTCAGAGCTATCATCATACAATGAGCAGTTCTTC.

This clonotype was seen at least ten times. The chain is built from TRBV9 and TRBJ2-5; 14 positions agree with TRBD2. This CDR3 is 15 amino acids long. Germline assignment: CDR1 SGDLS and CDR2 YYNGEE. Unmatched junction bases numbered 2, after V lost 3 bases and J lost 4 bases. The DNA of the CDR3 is TGTGCCAGCAGCGCCGGGACTAGCGGGAGAGAGACCCAGTACTTC. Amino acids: CASSAGTSGRETQYF.

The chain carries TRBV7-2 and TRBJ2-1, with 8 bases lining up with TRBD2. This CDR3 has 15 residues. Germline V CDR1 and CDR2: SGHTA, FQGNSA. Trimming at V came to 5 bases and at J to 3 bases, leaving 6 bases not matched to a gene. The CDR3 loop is CASSRTSGLYNEQFF. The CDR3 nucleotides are TGTGCCAGCAGCCGTACTAGCGGACTCTACAATGAGCAGTTCTTC.

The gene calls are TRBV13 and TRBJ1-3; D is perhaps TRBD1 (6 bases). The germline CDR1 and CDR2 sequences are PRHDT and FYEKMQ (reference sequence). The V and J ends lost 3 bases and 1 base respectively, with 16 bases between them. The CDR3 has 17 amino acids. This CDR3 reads CASSLGGRGHSGNTIYF. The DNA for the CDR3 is TGTGCCAGCAGCTTGGGGGGGCGGGGTCATTCTGGAAACACCATATATTTT.

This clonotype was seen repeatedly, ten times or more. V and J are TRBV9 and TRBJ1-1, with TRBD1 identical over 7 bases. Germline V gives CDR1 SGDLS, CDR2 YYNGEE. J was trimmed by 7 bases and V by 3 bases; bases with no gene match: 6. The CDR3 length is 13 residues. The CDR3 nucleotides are TGTGCCAGCAGCGCGATACGACAGGGTGAAGCTTTCTTT. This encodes CASSAIRQGEAFF.

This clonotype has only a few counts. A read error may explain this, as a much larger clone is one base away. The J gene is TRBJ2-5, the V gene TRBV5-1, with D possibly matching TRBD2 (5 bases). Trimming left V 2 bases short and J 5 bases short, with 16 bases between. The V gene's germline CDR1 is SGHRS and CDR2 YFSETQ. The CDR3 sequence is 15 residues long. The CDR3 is CASSLVTGSHETQYF. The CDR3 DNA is TGCGCCAGCAGCTTAGTGACGGGATCCCACGAGACCCAGTACTTC.

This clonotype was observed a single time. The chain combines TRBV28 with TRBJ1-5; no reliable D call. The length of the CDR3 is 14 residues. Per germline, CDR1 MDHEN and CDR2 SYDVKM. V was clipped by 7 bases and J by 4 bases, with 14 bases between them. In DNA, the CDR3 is TGTGCCAGCAATAACCACTCTCGGAATCAGCCCCAGCATTTT. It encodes CASNNHSRNQPQHF.

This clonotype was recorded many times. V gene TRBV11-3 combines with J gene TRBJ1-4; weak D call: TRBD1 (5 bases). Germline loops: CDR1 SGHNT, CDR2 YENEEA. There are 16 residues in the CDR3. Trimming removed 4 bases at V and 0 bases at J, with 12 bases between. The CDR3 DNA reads TGTGCCAGCAGCTCCCGGATGGGGGCAACTAATGAAAAACTGTTTTTT. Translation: CASSSRMGATNEKLFF.

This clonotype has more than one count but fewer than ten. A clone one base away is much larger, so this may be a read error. CDR3 sequence: CASLPVQGYYEQYF. The CDR3, as DNA: TGTGCCAGCCTCCCGGTGCAAGGGTACTACGAGCAGTACTTC. The chain recombines TRBV6-1 with TRBJ2-7; D is unclear. From germline, CDR1 is MNHNS and CDR2 SASEGT. Between the trimmed V and J ends, which lost 8 bases and 3 bases, there was a span of 17 bases. This CDR3 is built from 14 residues.